A selection of T cell receptor beta chains follows, all from one sample in a study of blood T cell repertoires in COVID-19. TCRdb keeps only in-frame clones here, not all; method: immunoSEQ multiplex PCR. Of over 95,000 clones detected, around 81% appear once; the ten largest clones hold more than 9%. Sequenced sample: peripheral blood. The receptors stem from a human donor in a cohort sampled during active COVID-19. CDR3s include the opening cysteine and the closing phenylalanine or tryptophan. A D gene is named only where the DNA matches it firmly. Expanded clones are given a class, and other clones once, few, many or no size at all.

v_gene	abundance	d_gene	j_gene	CDR3aa	CDR3nt
TRBV7-2	NA	NA	TRBJ1-3	CASSLREKEAGNTIYF	TGTGCCAGCAGCCTCCGGGAGAAGGAGGCTGGAAACACCATATATTTT
TRBV5-1	NA	TRBD2	TRBJ2-7	CATMGGLAGVEQYF	TGCGCCACCATGGGCGGGCTAGCGGGAGTCGAGCAGTACTTC
TRBV6-2/TRBV6-3	NA	TRBD2	TRBJ2-5	CASSYPLAANQETQYF	TGTGCCAGCAGTTACCCACTAGCGGCGAACCAAGAGACCCAGTACTTC
TRBV6-2/TRBV6-3	NA	TRBD1	TRBJ1-2	CASSGRDSYGYTF	TGTGCCAGCAGCGGTCGGGACAGCTATGGCTACACCTTC
TRBV2	once	NA	TRBJ2-3	CASSEAQRFTDTQYF	TGTGCCAGCAGTGAAGCCCAGCGGTTCACAGATACGCAGTATTTT
TRBV27	NA	NA	TRBJ1-1	CASSITSLNTEAFF	TGTGCCAGCAGTATTACAAGTTTGAACACTGAAGCTTTCTTT
TRBV6-2/TRBV6-3	NA	TRBD2	TRBJ2-1	CASSYSGLAGNYNEQFF	TGTGCCAGCAGTTACTCTGGACTAGCGGGGAACTACAATGAGCAGTTCTTC
TRBV9	NA	TRBD2	TRBJ2-3	CASSVGLAGRSTDTQYF	TGTGCCAGCAGCGTAGGACTAGCGGGGCGAAGCACAGATACGCAGTATTTT
TRBV29-1	once	NA	TRBJ2-7	CSVVTGTQVGEQYF	TGCAGCGTTGTCACCGGGACACAGGTTGGCGAGCAGTACTTC
TRBV6-6	NA	NA	TRBJ1-1	CASSTGTLRTEAFF	TGTGCCAGCAGTACCGGGACTCTCCGGACTGAAGCTTTCTTT